A single sample is the source of the 27 T cell receptor beta chains below, sequenced in a study of blood T cell repertoires in COVID-19. Data came from immunoSEQ multiplex PCR; TCRdb stores just in-frame clones and leaves some out. The sample lists 99,000 or so clones; roughly 83% were seen once. The sample was peripheral blood. Receptor source: a woman of 80 years or more with active or convalescent COVID-19.

The chain recombines TRBV30 with TRBJ2-3; the D gene is possibly TRBD1 (6 bases). V gave up 5 bases and J gave up 0 bases, with 9 bases separating them. This CDR3 region has 13 residues. In germline, CDR1 is GTSNPN, CDR2 SVGIG (reference sequence). CDR3 sequence reads: CAWHRVSTDTQYF. The CDR3, as DNA: TGTGCCTGGCACAGGGTTAGCACAGATACGCAGTATTTT.

The chain joins TRBV7-2 to TRBJ2-2, with 8 positions matching TRBD1. From germline, CDR1 is SGHTA and CDR2 FQGNSA. The CDR3 has 15 residues. V lost 10 bases, J lost 7 bases, and 14 bases stayed unmatched. CDR3 in DNA: TGTGCCACTCTAGACAGGGACAGGATCGGCGGGGAGCTGTTTTTT. Its protein is CATLDRDRIGGELFF.

This clone has just one count. V and J are TRBV11-2 and TRBJ1-2; D is unclear. This CDR3 has 14 residues. V lost 1 base and J 1 base, leaving 7 bases between the germline ends. Germline CDR1 is SGHAT and CDR2 is FQNNGV. The chain's CDR3 is CASSLAHSNYGYTF. DNA of the CDR3: TGTGCCAGCAGCTTAGCGCACAGTAACTATGGCTACACCTTC. Full variable domain (missing parts from reference TRBV11-2 and TRBJ1-2): EAGVAQSPRYKIIEKRQSVAFWCNPISGHATLYWYQQILGQGPKLLIQFQNNGVVDDSQLPKDRFSAERLKGVDSTLKIQPAKLEDSAVYLCASSLAHSNYGYTFGSGTRLTVV.

The chain joins TRBV15 to TRBJ1-5, with unresolved D. The CDR3 spans 13 residues. V lost 2 bases and J 4 bases, leaving 6 bases between the germline ends. CDR1 LNHNV and CDR2 YYDKDF come from the germline V gene (reference sequence). The CDR3 DNA follows: TGTGCCACCAGCAGATGGGAGAATCAGCCCCAGCATTTT. As protein: CATSRWENQPQHF.

V gene TRBV7-2 combines with J gene TRBJ2-7; TRBD2 agrees at 12 bases. The CDR3 spans 17 residues. CDR1 SGHTA and CDR2 FQGNSA come from the germline V gene. V was pared by 1 base and J by 5 bases, with 9 bases of the junction left unmatched. In DNA, the CDR3 is TGTGCCAGCAGCTTAGATCTAGCGGGAGGGCCCAGGAACGAGCAGTACTTC. This translates into CASSLDLAGGPRNEQYF.

As DNA, the CDR3 is TGCGCCAGCAGCCCAAACACCGGGAAGAACACTGAAGCTTTCTTT. Its protein product is CASSPNTGKNTEAFF. The chain recombines TRBV4-1 with TRBJ1-1; D remains unclear. The CDR3 is 15 amino acids. Germline V gives CDR1 MGHRA, CDR2 YSYEKL. V was shortened by 4 bases and J by 1 base, with 13 bases between the two germline ends.

The gene calls are TRBV18 and TRBJ1-1, with D tentatively TRBD1 (5 bases). This CDR3 contains 13 residues. Germline values: CDR1 KGHSH, CDR2 LQKENI. V lost 5 bases, J lost 10 bases, and 17 bases lay in between. The CDR3 here is CASSEDMAGGAFF. The CDR3 DNA is TGTGCCAGCTCAGAGGACATGGCGGGGGGAGCTTTCTTT.

The chain employs TRBV28 and TRBJ1-2, with 7 bases lining up with TRBD1. The CDR3 consists of 13 residues. Germline values: CDR1 MDHEN, CDR2 SYDVKM. The V gene end was trimmed by 8 bases and the J gene end by 4 bases; junction bases not matched to a gene: 7. CDR3 sequence: CASSGRQGYGYTF. DNA for the CDR3: TGTGCCAGCTCCGGGCGACAGGGCTATGGCTACACCTTC.

CDR3 DNA: TGTGCCACCAGTGACCCCGGGACAGGGGACACTGAAGCTTTCTTT. The encoded protein is CATSDPGTGDTEAFF. This sequence joins TRBV24-1 and TRBJ1-1; 10 bases map to TRBD1. The CDR3 sequence is 15 residues long. Germline V CDR1 and CDR2: KGHDR, SFDVKD. V shed 4 bases, J shed 3 bases, and the junction held 4 bases outside the gene matches.

This clone was seen only a few times. Different DNA sequences within this sample yield the same CDR3. The chain links TRBV5-4 to TRBJ1-3; D gene unclear. The CDR3 runs to 12 residues. V lost 4 bases and J 3 bases, leaving 5 bases between the germline ends. Per germline, CDR1 SGHNT and CDR2 YYREEE (reference sequence). This CDR3 reads CASSPGGNTIYF. CDR3 in DNA: TGTGCCAGCAGCCCGGGTGGAAACACCATATATTTT.

This sequence joins TRBV28 and TRBJ2-5, with 7 bases aligning to TRBD1. Trimming at V came to 5 bases and at J to 5 bases, leaving 8 bases not matched to a gene. This CDR3 contains 14 residues. Per germline, CDR1 MDHEN and CDR2 SYDVKM. The CDR3 loop is CASSLDRVGETQYF. CDR3 DNA: TGTGCCAGCAGTCTAGACAGGGTTGGGGAGACCCAGTACTTC.

This chain joins TRBV7-2 and TRBJ1-1; 9 nucleotides match TRBD1. CDR1 and CDR2 from the germline V gene are SGHTA and FQGNSA. The CDR3 covers 15 residues. Trimming at V came to 5 bases and at J to 6 bases, leaving 10 bases not matched to a gene. The CDR3 DNA is TGTGCCAGCAGCACACCACCGGGACAGGGCGCTGAAGCTTTCTTT. It yields the protein CASSTPPGQGAEAFF. The full variable domain, its missing parts supplied by reference TRBV7-2 and TRBJ1-1, is GAGVSQSPSNKVTEKGKDVELRCDPISGHTALYWYRQSLGQGLEFLIYFQGNSAPDKSGLPSDRFSAERTGGSVSTLTIQRTQQEDSAVYLCASSTPPGQGAEAFFGQGTRLTVV.

This chain uses TRBV10-3 with TRBJ2-7; D ambiguous. In germline, CDR1 is ENHRY, CDR2 SYGVKD. The CDR3 runs 12 residues. The ends were cut back, 4 bases at V and 1 base at J, with 5 bases in the middle. CDR3 sequence reads: CAISGESYEQYF. The CDR3 nucleotides read TGTGCCATCAGTGGCGAATCCTACGAGCAGTACTTC.

With regard to this clone: A read error may produce the germline difference seen at one junction end. The chain couples TRBV9 to TRBJ1-3; possibly TRBD1 for D (5 bases). The CDR3 loop spans 15 amino acids. Germline CDR1 and CDR2: SGDLS and YYNGEE. CDR3 coding DNA: TGTGCCAGCAGCGCTGGCGGGGCCCTTGGATACACCATATATTTT. It yields the protein CASSAGGALGYTIYF.

The chain is built from TRBV19 and TRBJ1-5; D possibly corresponds to TRBD1 (6 bases). The length of the CDR3 is 16 residues. The germline gives CDR1 LNHDA, CDR2 SQIVND (reference sequence). V was trimmed by 5 bases and J by 2 bases, leaving 16 bases between them. CDR3 DNA sequence: TGTGCCAGTAGTTTAAATGGGGGGGCTGGCAATCAGCCCCAGCATTTT. Translated: CASSLNGGAGNQPQHF.

This chain joins TRBV4-2 and TRBJ1-1; TRBD1 is a possible D gene (5 bases). Germline V gene sequence: CDR1 LGHNA, CDR2 YNFKEQ. This CDR3 has 15 amino acids. Trimming took off 0 bases at V and 1 base at J, with 9 bases between the two ends. The CDR3 reads CASSQDGQGNTEAFF. CDR3 in DNA: TGTGCCAGCAGCCAAGATGGTCAGGGGAACACTGAAGCTTTCTTT.

The chain joins TRBV19 to TRBJ2-3; weak D call: TRBD1 (6 bases). The length of the CDR3 is 14 residues. The germline CDR1 and CDR2 sequences are LNHDA and SQIVND (reference sequence). The V end lost 8 bases, the J end lost 7 bases, and 19 bases lay between the germline ends. CDR3 bases: TGTGCCAGTTCCTTGACAGGTAACTCGTATACGCAGTATTTT. The encoded protein is CASSLTGNSYTQYF.

This sequence joins TRBV5-6 and TRBJ1-5; weak D call: TRBD1 (5 bases). CDR1 SGHDT and CDR2 YYEEEE come from the germline V gene. Between the trimmed V and J ends, which lost 2 bases and 4 bases, there was a span of 19 bases. The CDR3 length is 17 residues. The chain's CDR3 is CASSFFDGQGKNQPQHF. The CDR3 DNA reads as TGTGCCAGCAGCTTCTTCGACGGGCAGGGTAAAAATCAGCCCCAGCATTTT. Filled out from reference TRBV5-6 and TRBJ1-5, the complete variable domain reads DAGVTQSPTHLIKTRGQQVTLRCSPKSGHDTVSWYQQALGQGPQFIFQYYEEEERQRGNFPDRFSGHQFPNYSSELNVNALLLGDSALYLCASSFFDGQGKNQPQHFGDGTRLSIL.

The J gene is TRBJ2-4, the V gene TRBV7-9; D may be TRBD1 (6 bases). The CDR3 length is 17 residues. Trimming pared 3 bases from V and 7 bases from J, leaving 22 bases between. Looked up from germline, CDR1 is SEHNR and CDR2 is FQNEAQ (reference sequence). For the CDR3, the DNA is TGTGCCAGCAGCTTGGGGTACAGGGAAATGGATCGGAACATTCAGTACTTC. It translates to CASSLGYREMDRNIQYF.

This chain links TRBV15 with TRBJ2-1; D perhaps matches TRBD1 (5 bases). This CDR3 contains 14 residues. V was trimmed by 2 bases and J by 5 bases, leaving 10 bases between them. The V gene's germline CDR1 is LNHNV and CDR2 YYDKDF (reference sequence). The CDR3, as DNA: TGTGCCACCAGCAGACAGGGTACCCACAATGAGCAGTTCTTC. Its protein product is CATSRQGTHNEQFF.

V gene TRBV6-4 combines with J gene TRBJ1-6, with D possibly being TRBD1 (5 bases). Germline V gene data show CDR1 as MRHNA and CDR2 as SNTAGT. The CDR3 spans 13 residues. Deletions cut 4 bases from V and 11 bases from J, with 12 bases between. DNA for the CDR3: TGTGCCAGCAGTGTCGGCAGGGAAACACCCCTCCACTTT. Amino acids: CASSVGRETPLHF.

This sequence joins TRBV6-5 and TRBJ1-3; no clear D gene. The CDR3 spans 13 residues. Germline CDR1 and CDR2: MNHEY and SVGAGI. Trimming pared 4 bases from V and 7 bases from J, leaving 11 bases between. This CDR3 reads CASSSGVENTIYF. CDR3 DNA: TGTGCCAGCAGTTCTGGAGTTGAGAACACCATATATTTT.

The chain joins TRBV6-5 to TRBJ1-1; 10 bases match TRBD1. The CDR3 sequence is 15 residues long. V shed 5 bases and J 1 base; nucleotides not matched to a gene: 4. Germline values: CDR1 MNHEY, CDR2 SVGAGI. CDR3 amino acids: CASSRRDRGNTEAFF. The CDR3 DNA reads TGTGCCAGCAGTCGACGGGACAGGGGGAACACTGAAGCTTTCTTT.

This chain uses TRBV4-1 with TRBJ2-1; 11 positions agree with TRBD2. This CDR3 region has 15 residues. The V gene end was trimmed by 3 bases and the J gene end by 8 bases; junction bases not matched to a gene: 6. Per germline, CDR1 MGHRA and CDR2 YSYEKL. Here the CDR3 DNA reads TGCGCCAGCAGCCAGCCCACTAGCGGGAGCGATGAGCAGTTCTTC. It specifies CASSQPTSGSDEQFF.

V and J are TRBV4-3 and TRBJ1-2; perhaps TRBD1 as D (5 bases). Germline CDR1 is LGHNA and CDR2 is YSLEER. This CDR3 spans 16 amino acids. V was shortened by 0 bases and J by 4 bases, with 15 bases between the two germline ends. The CDR3: CASSQDEGVIVYGYTF. The CDR3 DNA reads TGCGCCAGCAGCCAAGATGAAGGGGTAATTGTCTATGGCTACACCTTC.

V and J are TRBV15 and TRBJ1-1; D unclear. The CDR3 consists of 14 residues. The germline V and J ends were trimmed by 3 bases and 1 base, with 9 bases remaining between them. Germline CDR1 reads LNHNV; CDR2 reads YYDKDF (reference sequence). CDR3 sequence reads: CATSRTRGNTEAFF. DNA of the CDR3: TGTGCCACCAGCAGGACGCGGGGGAACACTGAAGCTTTCTTT.

The chain employs TRBV28 and TRBJ1-5, with 9 positions matching TRBD1. The trim removed 6 bases at V and 6 bases at J, leaving 15 bases unmatched. Germline loops: CDR1 MDHEN, CDR2 SYDVKM. The length of the CDR3 is 17 residues. In DNA, the CDR3 is TGTGCCAGCAGACACGGACAGGGGCCAATACCCCGTCAGCCCCAGCATTTT. Its translation is CASRHGQGPIPRQPQHF.